This entry lists 18 T cell receptor beta chains sequenced from one sample in a study of OX40 agonist ivuxolimab in advanced cancers. The assay was immunoSEQ multiplex PCR, and TCRdb's table has in-frame clones only and misses some. The data contain fewer than 80,000 clones, approximately 84% of them singletons. Sequencing used CD4+ or CD8+ T cells sorted from blood, obtained in a trial of the OX40 agonist ivuxolimab. Source of these receptors: an adult with an advanced solid tumor such as melanoma, head and neck, liver or kidney cancer.

The CDR3 nucleotides read TGTGCCAGCTCACTTATGGACGCGAGCTCCTACAATGAGCAGTTCTTC. Translated, it gives CASSLMDASSYNEQFF. The chain uses TRBV18 and TRBJ2-1; D remains ambiguous. The V gene's germline CDR1 is KGHSH and CDR2 LQKENI. The germline V and J ends were trimmed by 4 bases and 0 bases, with 13 bases remaining between them. There are 16 residues in the CDR3.

J is TRBJ2-1 and V is TRBV5-1; 11 positions agree with TRBD2. The CDR3 covers 16 residues. CDR1 and CDR2 from the germline V gene are SGHRS and YFSETQ. Trimming at V came to 3 bases and at J to 2 bases, leaving 4 bases not matched to a gene. The CDR3, as DNA: TGCGCCAGCAGCTCCGCGACTAGCGGGGCCTACAATGAGCAGTTCTTC. Translating it yields CASSSATSGAYNEQFF.

The chain employs TRBV15 and TRBJ2-7; 9 nucleotides line up with TRBD2. The V gene end was trimmed by 0 bases and the J gene end by 3 bases; junction bases not matched to a gene: 0. Germline V lookup: CDR1 LNHNV, CDR2 YYDKDF (reference sequence). This CDR3 has 14 amino acids. CDR3 region: CATSREREGYEQYF. The CDR3 DNA reads as TGTGCCACCAGCAGAGAGCGGGAGGGCTACGAGCAGTACTTC.

The gene calls are TRBV6-5 and TRBJ1-6; tentative D call: TRBD1 (5 bases). The CDR3 totals 16 residues. CDR1 and CDR2 (germline): MNHEY, SVGAGI. V was clipped by 0 bases and J by 6 bases, with 12 bases between them. The CDR3 DNA reads as TGTGCCAGCAGTTACTCACCGGGGGACTTTAATTCACCCCTCCACTTT. Its protein is CASSYSPGDFNSPLHF.

In nucleotides, the CDR3 is TGTGCCAGCAGTTCAAGCGGGAGCTCCTACGAGCAGTACTTC. It encodes CASSSSGSSYEQYF. The chain couples TRBV27 to TRBJ2-7, with 8 bases matching TRBD2. There are 14 residues in the CDR3. J lost 0 bases, V lost 4 bases, and 2 bases had no gene match. Germline values: CDR1 MNHEY, CDR2 SMNVEV (reference sequence).

This sequence joins TRBV7-3 and TRBJ2-1; D is uncertain. Per the germline V gene, CDR1 is SGHTA and CDR2 is FQGTGA. V was cut by 1 base and J by 6 bases, with 13 bases left in between. The CDR3 runs to 15 residues. DNA of the CDR3: TGTGCCAGCAGCTTAAGGCCTACTACCCTCAATGAGCAGTTCTTC. It codes for CASSLRPTTLNEQFF.

The chain recombines TRBV11-2 with TRBJ2-4; a possible D gene is TRBD2 (5 bases). Per the germline V gene, CDR1 is SGHAT and CDR2 is FQNNGV. This CDR3 is built from 16 residues. The ends were cut back, 6 bases at V and 0 bases at J, with 15 bases in the middle. The DNA of the CDR3 is TGTGCCAGCAGGTCACTAGGGCGTCTAGCCAAAAACATTCAGTACTTC. It specifies CASRSLGRLAKNIQYF. The full variable domain, rest sourced from reference TRBV11-2 and TRBJ2-4, is EAGVAQSPRYKIIEKRQSVAFWCNPISGHATLYWYQQILGQGPKLLIQFQNNGVVDDSQLPKDRFSAERLKGVDSTLKIQPAKLEDSAVYLCASRSLGRLAKNIQYFGAGTRLSVL.

As for this clone: The germline gene is not matched at one end of the junction; a read error may be the cause. The chain joins TRBV7-7 to TRBJ2-5; TRBD1 might be the D (6 bases). The CDR3 contains 14 residues. CDR1 and CDR2 (germline): SSHAT, FNYEAQ (reference sequence). The CDR3 reads CASSSSGALETQYF. CDR3 nucleotides: TGTGCTAGCAGCTCCTCAGGGGCCCTAGAGACCCAGTACTTC.

V gene TRBV9 combines with J gene TRBJ2-1, with D uncertain. Looked up from germline, CDR1 is SGDLS and CDR2 is YYNGEE. This CDR3 has 13 residues. V lost 1 base and J lost 9, with 11 bases in between. In nucleotides, the CDR3 is TGTGCCAGCAGCGTAATTAGAGGTGCTGAGCAGTTCTTC. Protein: CASSVIRGAEQFF.

CDR3 sequence reads: CASSWTYEQFF. The CDR3 DNA reads as TGTGCCAGCAGTTGGACCTATGAGCAGTTCTTC. The chain carries TRBV2 and TRBJ2-1; D remains unclear. Trimming stripped 5 bases from V and 8 bases from J, with 7 bases between. Looked up from germline, CDR1 is SNHLY and CDR2 is FYNNEI. The CDR3 loop spans 11 amino acids.

The chain recombines TRBV6-5 with TRBJ2-4, with 9 bases identical to TRBD1. Germline lookup yields CDR1 MNHEY and CDR2 SVGAGI. J was trimmed by 6 bases and V by 5 bases; bases with no gene match: 5. The CDR3 is 14 residues long. The CDR3, as DNA: TGTGCCAGCAGTGCCCCGGGACAGGGAAACATTCAGTACTTC. Its protein product is CASSAPGQGNIQYF.

This clone was detected once. The gene calls are TRBV19 and TRBJ1-1; D is perhaps TRBD1 (6 bases). Germline CDR1 and CDR2: LNHDA and SQIVND (reference sequence). CDR3 size: 15 residues. V lost 6 bases and J 5 bases, leaving 19 bases between the germline ends. The chain's CDR3 is CASRRGAGEGTEAFF. For the CDR3, the DNA is TGTGCCAGTAGAAGAGGGGCAGGGGAGGGGACTGAAGCTTTCTTT.

The chain carries TRBV4-3 and TRBJ2-7; no definite D call. Per the germline V gene, CDR1 is LGHNA and CDR2 is YSLEER. The CDR3 totals 14 residues. Trimming took 1 base from V and 1 from J, leaving 8 bases between them. DNA of the CDR3: TGCGCCAGCAGCCAAGGGGCCAGATCCTACGAGCAGTACTTC. Its translation: CASSQGARSYEQYF.

V is TRBV2 and J is TRBJ2-5, with D perhaps matching TRBD2 (6 bases). The V and J ends lost 0 bases and 5 bases respectively, with 16 bases between them. The CDR3 has 16 residues. The germline V gene encodes CDR1 SNHLY and CDR2 FYNNEI. This CDR3 reads CASSEAGKGGGETQYF. The CDR3 nucleotides are TGTGCCAGCAGTGAAGCTGGAAAGGGCGGAGGGGAGACCCAGTACTTC.

On this clone: Compared with germline, one end of the junction differs, possibly owing to a read error. This chain uses TRBV7-2 with TRBJ1-2, with a tentative D call TRBD1 (6 bases). This CDR3 comprises 12 residues. Germline loops: CDR1 SGHTA, CDR2 FQGNSA. CDR3 loop: CASSLGKGGFLF. CDR3 nucleotide sequence: TGTGCCAGCAGCTTAGGAAAGGGGGGCTTCCTCTTC.

The rearrangement joins TRBV15 to TRBJ2-5, with 10 bases aligning to TRBD2. The J call could be wrong; TRBJ2-7 is a better fit for the DNA end. This CDR3 has 16 amino acids. Germline values: CDR1 LNHNV, CDR2 YYDKDF (reference sequence). As DNA, the CDR3 is TGTGCCACCAGCAGAGGACTCGGACTAGCGGCCTACGAGCAGTACTTC. Encoded protein: CATSRGLGLAAYEQYF.

This clone was found a few times. Germline is not matched at one junction end, which may reflect a read error. The V gene is TRBV11-3, the J gene TRBJ1-6; tentative D call: TRBD1 (6 bases). The CDR3 extends over 13 amino acids. Per the germline V gene, CDR1 is SGHNT and CDR2 is YENEEA. This CDR3 is CASSPTGRPWVFF. The DNA for the CDR3 is TGTGCCAGCAGCCCAACAGGGAGGCCGTGGGTTTTCTTT.

The chain uses TRBV5-1 and TRBJ2-3; a weak D match, TRBD1 (6 bases). The CDR3 has 14 amino acids. Germline CDR1 SGHRS, CDR2 YFSETQ. V lost 4 bases, J lost 1 base, and 10 bases lay in between. This CDR3 is CASSQWTGTDTQYF. The CDR3 coding sequence is TGCGCCAGCAGCCAGTGGACAGGCACAGATACGCAGTATTTT.